This TCR beta chain was identified during a study of T cell responses to AZD1222 COVID-19 vaccine. As concerns this clone: Antigen specificity is unknown.

The study, taken as a whole, reports: Donors in the cohort were predominantly white British and more often female, and clonal diversity was possibly underestimated. Dominant at 160-218 and 743-854, vaccine-associated CD4 TCRs also spanned spike. Sampling captured repertoires only after the peak T cell response. With two AZD1222 doses given, Spike-specific TCR breadth and depth both rose.

TCRdb's copy holds only in-frame clones and misses some; the assay was immunoSEQ multiplex PCR. The table lists 120,000 or so clones, roughly nine tenths of them singletons. The sequence was obtained from an adult in good health. This specimen consisted of peripheral blood, obtained on day 0 of AZD1222 vaccination.

This CDR3 reads CASTYVPAGEQYF. CDR3 in DNA: TGTGCCAGCACCTATGTACCGGCTGGCGAGCAGTACTTC. The chain links TRBV12-3 or TRBV12-4 to TRBJ2-7; D remains unclear. This CDR3 contains 13 residues. V was shortened by 7 bases and J by 6 bases, with 16 bases between the two germline ends.